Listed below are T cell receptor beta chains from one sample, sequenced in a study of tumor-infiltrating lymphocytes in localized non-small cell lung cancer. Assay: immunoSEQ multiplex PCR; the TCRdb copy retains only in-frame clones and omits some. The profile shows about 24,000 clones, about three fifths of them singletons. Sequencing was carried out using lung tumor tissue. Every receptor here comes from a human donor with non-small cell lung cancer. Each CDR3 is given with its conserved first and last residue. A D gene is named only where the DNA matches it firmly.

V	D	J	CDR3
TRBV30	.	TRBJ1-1	CAGYDGVNTEAFF
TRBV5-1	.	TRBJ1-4	CASSLEAAEKLFF
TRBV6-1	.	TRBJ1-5	CASSEPNEGNQPQHF
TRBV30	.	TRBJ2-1	CAWSGDGYNEQFF
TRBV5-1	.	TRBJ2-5	CASSSRQPQETQYF
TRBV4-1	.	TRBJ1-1	CASSQEWEGNRLKAFF
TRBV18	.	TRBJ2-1	CASSPTNDNYNEQFF
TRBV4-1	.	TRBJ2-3	CASSVGAASTDTQYF
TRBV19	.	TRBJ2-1	CASSITTFYNEQFF
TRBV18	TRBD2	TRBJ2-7	CASSPSGTSKYEQYF
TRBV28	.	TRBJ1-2	CASSLKMAGYGYTF
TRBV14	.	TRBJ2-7	CASSRQYYEQYF
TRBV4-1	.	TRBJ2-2	CASSRDITNTGELFF
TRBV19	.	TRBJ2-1	CASSISVSLYNEQFF
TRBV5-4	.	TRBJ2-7	CASSSRTAYYEQYF
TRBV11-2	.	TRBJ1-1	CASSLKGQANTEAFF
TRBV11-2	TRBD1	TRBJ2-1	CASSPQGYEQFF
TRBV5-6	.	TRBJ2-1	CASSLYGGKRFF
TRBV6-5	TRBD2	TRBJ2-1	CASSRLAANEQFF
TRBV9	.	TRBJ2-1	CASSGGLGGQFF
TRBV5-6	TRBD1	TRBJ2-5	CASSLVGQGQETQYF
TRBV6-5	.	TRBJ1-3	CASSFNRAAGNTIYF
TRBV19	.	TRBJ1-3	CASNIGATGKEHDTIYF
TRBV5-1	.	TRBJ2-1	CASSFTGPPLGEQFF
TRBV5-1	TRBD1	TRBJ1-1	CASSGPGQGSTEAFF
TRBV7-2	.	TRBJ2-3	CASSLESTGDTQYF
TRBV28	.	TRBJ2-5	CASSLSGKTQYF